The clone carrying this T cell receptor (beta chain) was found many times. One entry per CDR3 protein results from TCRdb running MiXCR on the 5' RACE reads. The sample consists of 14,000 or so distinct CDR3 sequences, under 7.5% of them appearing once. Trimming stripped 5 bases from V and 4 bases from J, with 12 bases between. Looked up from germline, CDR1 is SEHNR and CDR2 is FQNEAQ (reference sequence). The CDR3 sequence is 14 residues long. This entry belongs to a study of T cells after yellow fever vaccination. Notes on the study in general: Detected again after the booster were most primary-vaccination clones, at 96% CD4 and approximately 90% CD8.

This receptor was taken from a man aged 18 to 29 who received the YFV17D yellow fever vaccine. This rearrangement joins TRBV7-9 to TRBJ1-5; no clear D. The sample was PBMCs, either bulk or a sorted T-cell subset (CD4+, CD8+, memory, or dextramer-sorted; not recorded which), taken on the day of the yellow fever booster vaccination. As DNA, the CDR3 is TGTGCCAGCAGCCCTGGCTGGGCGAATCAGCCCCAGCATTTT. Translated: CASSPGWANQPQHF.